This T cell receptor beta chain derives from a study of T cell repertoires in cytomegalovirus infection. Study summary: The public TCR beta signatures pointed to both CMV infection and matching HLA type. The study, taken as a whole, reports: HLA-C-restricted TCR beta clonotypes specific for CMV led the ex vivo response.

TCRdb recomputed calls from the reads with MiXCR, one row per CDR3 protein. This sample has some 600,000 distinct CDR3 sequences, with less than 25% found just once. About this clonotype: No antigen is known for it.

Germline V gene data show CDR1 as SEHNR and CDR2 as FQNEAQ (reference sequence). The CDR3 has 16 residues. V lost 1 base and J 0 bases, leaving 10 bases between the germline ends. The V call is TRBV7-9, the J call TRBJ1-3, with D uncertain. This TCR came from a human donor in good health (CMV status not recorded). Some clones in this sample may be carry-over from other donors' samples. Sequencing was performed on CD8+ T cells from PBMCs. The CDR3 loop is CASSLVRETSGNTIYF. In nucleotides, the CDR3 is TGTGCCAGCAGCTTAGTTCGAGAGACCTCTGGAAACACCATATATTTT.